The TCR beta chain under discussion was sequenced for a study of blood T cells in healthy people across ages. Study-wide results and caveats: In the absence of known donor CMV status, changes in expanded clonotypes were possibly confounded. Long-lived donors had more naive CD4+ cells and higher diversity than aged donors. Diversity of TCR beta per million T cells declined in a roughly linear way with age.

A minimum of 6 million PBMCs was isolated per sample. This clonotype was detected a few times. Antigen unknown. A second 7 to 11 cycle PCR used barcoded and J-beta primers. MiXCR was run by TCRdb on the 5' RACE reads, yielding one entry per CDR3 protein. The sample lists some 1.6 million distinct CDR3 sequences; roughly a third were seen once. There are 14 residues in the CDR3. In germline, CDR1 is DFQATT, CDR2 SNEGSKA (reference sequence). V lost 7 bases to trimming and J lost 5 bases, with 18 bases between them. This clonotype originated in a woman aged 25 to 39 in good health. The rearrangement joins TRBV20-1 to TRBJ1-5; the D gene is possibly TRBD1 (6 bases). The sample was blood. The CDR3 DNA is TGCAGTGTCGCGGGACAAATGTTGGATCAGCCCCAGCATTTT. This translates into CSVAGQMLDQPQHF.